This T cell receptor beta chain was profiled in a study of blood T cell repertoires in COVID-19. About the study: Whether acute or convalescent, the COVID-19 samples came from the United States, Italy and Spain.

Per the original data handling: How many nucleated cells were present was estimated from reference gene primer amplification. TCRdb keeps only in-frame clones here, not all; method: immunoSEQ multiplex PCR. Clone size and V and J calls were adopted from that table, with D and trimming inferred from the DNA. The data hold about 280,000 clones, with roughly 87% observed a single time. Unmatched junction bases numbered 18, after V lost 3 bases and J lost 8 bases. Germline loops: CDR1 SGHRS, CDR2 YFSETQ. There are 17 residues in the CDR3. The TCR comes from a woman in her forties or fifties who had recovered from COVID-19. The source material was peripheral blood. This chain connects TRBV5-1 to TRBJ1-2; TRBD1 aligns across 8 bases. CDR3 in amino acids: CASSSQGAVTGTAGYTF. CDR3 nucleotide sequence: TGCGCCAGCAGCTCCCAGGGGGCCGTGACAGGGACCGCAGGCTACACCTTC.